The present T cell receptor beta chain was sequenced within a study of CD8+ T cells in alopecia areata. Study results and caveats: Normal skin contains resident alphabeta T cells, and these are also sequenced in scalp samples. The study found higher clonality in lesional than normal scalp, especially in alopecia totalis/universalis.

The CDR3 spans 13 residues. The V gene lost 3 bases and the J gene lost 4 bases, with 9 bases spanning the gap. Germline loops: CDR1 MNHEY, CDR2 SMNVEV (reference sequence). Investigators isolated RNA and reverse transcribed it into cDNA to act as the sequencing template. Sequencing used immunoSEQ multiplex PCR; TCRdb keeps in-frame clones, though not all of them. The top ten clones hold just over 5.5% of a sample with approximately 89,000 clones, just over 50% of them seen once. A note on this clone: Its cognate antigen is unknown.

The sample comprised NKG2D-high CD8+ T cells sorted from blood. The rearrangement joins TRBV27 to TRBJ1-1; D might be TRBD1 (5 bases). This clonotype originated in a human donor with alopecia areata. CDR3 amino acids: CASSFGHTTEAFF. In nucleotides, the CDR3 is TGTGCCAGCAGTTTTGGACACACCACTGAAGCTTTCTTT.